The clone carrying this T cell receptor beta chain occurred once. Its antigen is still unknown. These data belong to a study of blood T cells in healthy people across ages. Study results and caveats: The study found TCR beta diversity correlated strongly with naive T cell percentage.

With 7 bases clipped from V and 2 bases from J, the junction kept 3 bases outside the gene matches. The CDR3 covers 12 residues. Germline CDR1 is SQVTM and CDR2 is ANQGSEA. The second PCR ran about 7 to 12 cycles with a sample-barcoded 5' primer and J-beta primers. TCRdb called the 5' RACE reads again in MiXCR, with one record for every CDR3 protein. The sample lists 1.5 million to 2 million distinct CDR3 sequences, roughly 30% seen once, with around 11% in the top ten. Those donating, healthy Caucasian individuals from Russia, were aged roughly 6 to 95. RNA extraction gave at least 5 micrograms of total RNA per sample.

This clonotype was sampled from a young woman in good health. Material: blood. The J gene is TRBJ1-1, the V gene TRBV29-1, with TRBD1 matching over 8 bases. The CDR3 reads CSGGTGNTEAFF. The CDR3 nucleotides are TGCAGCGGGGGGACAGGTAACACTGAAGCTTTCTTT.